This T cell receptor (beta chain) was identified in a study of cytomegalovirus exposure and HLA in healthy donors. As for the study in general: Genotyping showed 75% to 90% of 398 donors falling in the Caucasian-associated ancestry cluster. Study outcomes and limitations: The majority of TCR sequences were rare, yet some public TCRs appeared in many donors.

PCR amplification relied on 60 Vbeta primers (plus 13 Jbeta primers). In the original workflow: In a later analysis, about 12 million of about 80 million unique beta chains occurred in at least two donors. Profiling relied on immunoSEQ multiplex PCR, and the TCRdb table lists in-frame clones only, not all of them. V and J calls and clone size come straight from that table; D and trimming were deduced from the DNA. Of 130,000 or so clones in the sample, 65% to 90% were seen once. In its sample, this clone was seen once. Antigen specificity is unknown. Trimming left V 4 bases short and J 2 bases short, with 12 bases between. Germline V CDR1 and CDR2: SGHNT, YYREEE (reference sequence). CDR3 size: 14 residues.

The receptor was isolated from a young woman in good health and CMV-seropositive. The rearrangement links TRBV5-4 to TRBJ1-1; the D is unclear. The sequenced sample consisted of PBMCs. In nucleotides, the CDR3 is TGTGCCAGCAGCGGCGGGCAGGACAACACTGAAGCTTTCTTT. It translates to CASSGGQDNTEAFF.